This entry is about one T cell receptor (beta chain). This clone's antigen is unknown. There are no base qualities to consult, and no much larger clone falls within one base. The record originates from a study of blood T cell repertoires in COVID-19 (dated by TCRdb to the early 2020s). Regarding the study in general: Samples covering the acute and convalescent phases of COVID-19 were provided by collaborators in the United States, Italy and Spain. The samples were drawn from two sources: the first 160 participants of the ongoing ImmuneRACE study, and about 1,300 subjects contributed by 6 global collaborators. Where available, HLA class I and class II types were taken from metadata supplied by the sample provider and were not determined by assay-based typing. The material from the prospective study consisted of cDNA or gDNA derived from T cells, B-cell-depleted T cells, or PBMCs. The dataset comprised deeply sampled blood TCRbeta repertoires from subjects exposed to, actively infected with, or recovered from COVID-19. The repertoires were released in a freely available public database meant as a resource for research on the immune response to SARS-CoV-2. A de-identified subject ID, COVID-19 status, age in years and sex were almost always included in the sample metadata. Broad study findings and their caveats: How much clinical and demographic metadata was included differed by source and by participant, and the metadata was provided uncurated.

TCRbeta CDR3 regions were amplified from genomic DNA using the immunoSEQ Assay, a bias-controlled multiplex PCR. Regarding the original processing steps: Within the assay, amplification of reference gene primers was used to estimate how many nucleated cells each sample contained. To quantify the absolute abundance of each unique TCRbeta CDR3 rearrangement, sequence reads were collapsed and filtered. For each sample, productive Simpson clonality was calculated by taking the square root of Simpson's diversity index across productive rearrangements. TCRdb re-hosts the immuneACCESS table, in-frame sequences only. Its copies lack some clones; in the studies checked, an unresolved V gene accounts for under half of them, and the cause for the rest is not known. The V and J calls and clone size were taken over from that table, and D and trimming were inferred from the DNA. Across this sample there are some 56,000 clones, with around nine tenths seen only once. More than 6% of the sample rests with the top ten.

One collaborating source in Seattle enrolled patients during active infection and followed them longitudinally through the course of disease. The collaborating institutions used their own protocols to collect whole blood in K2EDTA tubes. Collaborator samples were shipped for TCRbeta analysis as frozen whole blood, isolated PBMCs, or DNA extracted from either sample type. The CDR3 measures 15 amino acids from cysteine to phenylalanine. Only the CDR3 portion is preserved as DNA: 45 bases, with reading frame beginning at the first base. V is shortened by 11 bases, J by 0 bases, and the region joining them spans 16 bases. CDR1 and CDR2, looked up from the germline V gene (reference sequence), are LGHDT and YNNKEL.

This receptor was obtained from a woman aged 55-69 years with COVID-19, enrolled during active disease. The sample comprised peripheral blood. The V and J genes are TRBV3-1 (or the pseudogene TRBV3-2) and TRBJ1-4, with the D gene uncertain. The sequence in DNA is TGTGCCTCTTCCCCCAAGCGCGCAACTAATGAAAAACTGTTTTTT. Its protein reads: CASSPKRATNEKLFF.